This T cell receptor beta chain came from a study of radiotherapy plus CTLA-4 blockade in lung cancer. Study overall: The study recorded objective responses in around a sixth of patients and disease control in about 31%. Study-wide results and limits: Response, reportedly, was best predicted by interferon-beta along with early blood T cell clone dynamics. Clones of tumor-derived TCRs expanded in blood after radiotherapy plus ipilimumab.

With regard to this clone: As yet, its antigen is unknown.

Ipilimumab CTLA-4 blockade and focal radiation were given to patients with chemo-refractory metastatic non-small-cell lung cancer. This table comes from immunoSEQ multiplex PCR, and its TCRdb copy is limited to in-frame clones, with some not included. Of around 41,000 clones detected, roughly two thirds appear once; the ten largest clones hold more than 20%. This TCR came from a human donor with non-small cell lung cancer who had a partial response to radiotherapy plus ipilimumab. The sample in question was peripheral blood, obtained from a patient treated with radiotherapy plus ipilimumab.

The DNA of the CDR3 is TGTGCCAGCAGCTTGGGCGCTTCTATGACTGAAGCTTTCTTT. This translates into CASSLGASMTEAFF. This rearrangement joins TRBV5-6 to TRBJ1-1; D is uncertain. V lost 0 bases and J 5 bases, leaving 11 bases between the germline ends. Germline-derived CDR1 and CDR2 are SGHDT and YYEEEE. The CDR3 is 14 amino acids.